This TCR beta chain was sequenced in a study of shared T cell receptors in the human thymus. The CDR3 spans 17 residues. Germline V gene lookup returns CDR1 LGHNA and CDR2 YSLEER. The germline V and J ends were trimmed by 1 base and 1 base, with 17 bases remaining between them. Sequencing was performed with immunoSEQ multiplex PCR; in TCRdb, only in-frame clones are kept and a portion is missing. The sample carries some 720,000 clones, around 87% recorded once. These data were likewise used in another study, on human thymus T cells.

The rearrangement links TRBV4-3 to TRBJ2-7; D possibly corresponds to TRBD2 (5 bases). The source of this sequence is a boy under two years old with a congenital heart defect. Material: thymocytes. The CDR3 region is CASSQGALPRASYEQYF. The CDR3 nucleotides read TGCGCCAGCAGCCAAGGAGCCCTCCCGCGGGCTTCCTACGAGCAGTACTTC.